The present T cell receptor (beta chain) was sequenced within a study of blood T cell repertoires in COVID-19. Original processing notes: Estimation of nucleated cell counts was performed using reference gene primer amplification. Sequencing was performed with immunoSEQ multiplex PCR; in TCRdb, only in-frame clones are kept and a portion is missing. The V and J calls and clone size are taken from that table; D and trimming were inferred from the DNA. The table has 180,000 or so clones, 70% to 90% seen once. Sequencing was done on a sample of peripheral blood. The TCR originated in a man younger than 35 with acute or convalescent COVID-19.

CDR3 sequence (DNA): TGCAGCGCCAAGACTAGCGGGGGGGGTTGGACCCAGTACTTC. Protein: CSAKTSGGGWTQYF. The chain uses TRBV29-1 and TRBJ2-5; 14 nucleotides match TRBD2. Trimming at V came to 7 bases and at J to 7 bases, leaving 8 bases not matched to a gene. Germline assignment: CDR1 SQVTM and CDR2 ANQGSEA. This CDR3 region has 14 residues. Full variable domain (outside the CDR3, taken from reference TRBV29-1 and TRBJ2-5): SAVISQKPSRDICQRGTSLTIQCQVDSQVTMMFWYRQQPGQSLTLIATANQGSEATYESGFVIDKFPISRPNLTFSTLTVSNMSPEDSSIYLCSAKTSGGGWTQYFGPGTRLLVL.